This section outlines one T cell receptor (beta chain) sequence together with its context. The antigen is not known. The data were obtained in a study of cytomegalovirus exposure and HLA in healthy donors. The study's findings and limits: Altogether, 150 to 200 TCR beta chains were recorded as cytomegalovirus-associated. An apparent linkage of common viral pathogens to several of the most significant clusters emerged in a later analysis.

Researchers ran the PCR with 60 Vbeta and 13 Jbeta primers. Only in-frame clones appear in the TCRdb table, and some are missing; sequencing was by immunoSEQ multiplex PCR. The sample lists approximately 95,000 clones; nearly 80% were seen once. Material for sequencing was PBMCs. This sequence was found in a woman in her 40s in good health and CMV-seropositive.

In nucleotides, the CDR3 is TGCGCCAGCAGCCAAGAAGCCAACGAGCAGTACTTC. It yields the protein CASSQEANEQYF. The chain joins TRBV4-1 to TRBJ2-7; D uncertain. CDR1 MGHRA and CDR2 YSYEKL come from the germline V gene. Trimming left V 0 bases short and J 5 bases short, with 5 bases between. The CDR3 consists of 12 residues.